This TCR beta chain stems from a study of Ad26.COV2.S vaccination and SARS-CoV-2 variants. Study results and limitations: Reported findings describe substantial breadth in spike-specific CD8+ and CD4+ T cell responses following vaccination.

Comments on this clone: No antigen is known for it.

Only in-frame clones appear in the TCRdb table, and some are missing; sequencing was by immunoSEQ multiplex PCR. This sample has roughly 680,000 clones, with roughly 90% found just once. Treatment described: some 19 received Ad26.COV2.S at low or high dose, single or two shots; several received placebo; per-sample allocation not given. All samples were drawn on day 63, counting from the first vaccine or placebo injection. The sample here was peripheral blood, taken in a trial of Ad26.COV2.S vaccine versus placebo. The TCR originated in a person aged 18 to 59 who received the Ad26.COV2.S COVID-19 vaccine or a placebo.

DNA of the CDR3: TGTGCCAGCAGCCCCGGGACCCACGGGGGCTACACCGGGGAGCTGTTTTTT. As protein: CASSPGTHGGYTGELFF. The chain employs TRBV11-3 and TRBJ2-2; perhaps D is TRBD1 or TRBD2 (6 bases each). Germline CDR1 SGHNT, CDR2 YENEEA. Trimming left V 5 bases short and J 3 bases short, with 19 bases between. This CDR3 contains 17 residues. The whole variable domain, filled in from reference TRBV11-3 and TRBJ2-2, reads EAGVVQSPRYKIIEKKQPVAFWCNPISGHNTLYWYLQNLGQGPELLIRYENEEAVDDSQLPKDRFSAERLKGVDSTLKIQPAELGDSAVYLCASSPGTHGGYTGELFFGEGSRLTVL.